This TCR beta chain was captured in a study of a mutant IDH1 vaccine in newly diagnosed glioma. Looking at the study overall: Most patients had radiochemotherapy with temozolomide before enrollment; others had one alone. The study held visit V12 at week 35 and visit V13 at week 47.

This table comes from immunoSEQ multiplex PCR, and its TCRdb copy is limited to in-frame clones, with some not included. The data contain about 54,000 clones, 84% of them singletons. Worth noting for this clone: What it recognizes is unknown.

Time point noted: week 35, safety follow-up. Each dose of the vaccine consisted of 300 ug of mutant IDH1 20-mer peptide, with topical imiquimod. The receptor comes from a woman under 30 with glioma. Material: PBMCs, obtained from a glioma patient whose treatment included an IDH1 peptide vaccine.

The chain's CDR3 is CASRSRDQGAKNIQYF. CDR3 DNA sequence: TGCGCCAGCAGATCCCGGGATCAGGGAGCCAAAAACATTCAGTACTTC. The chain combines TRBV5-1 with TRBJ2-4, with D perhaps given as TRBD1 or TRBD2 (5 bases each). The length of the CDR3 is 16 residues. Trimming shortened V by 5 bases and J by 0 bases, and 15 bases separated the two germline ends. Germline CDR1 reads SGHRS; CDR2 reads YFSETQ.